Below are 10 T cell receptor beta chains sequenced from a single sample in a study of T cell changes during pregnancy in multiple sclerosis. Here immunoSEQ multiplex PCR was the method, and the copy in TCRdb shows in-frame clones only, minus some. The table records about 100,000 clones, 75% to 95% of them present only once. The sample in question was peripheral blood, obtained in the second trimester of pregnancy. The receptors come from a female donor in good health, enrolled as a control in a pregnancy study.

V is TRBV30 and J is TRBJ2-5, with D possibly matching TRBD1 (6 bases). Near its end, the DNA agrees better with TRBJ2-7, so the J call may be wrong. The CDR3 extends over 13 amino acids. Germline CDR1 reads GTSNPN; CDR2 reads SVGIG (reference sequence). The CDR3 DNA follows: TGTGCCTGGAGTGGGCAGGGGCCCTACGAGCAGTACTTC. Protein: CAWSGQGPYEQYF.

The chain is built from TRBV6-5 and TRBJ2-3, with TRBD1 identical over 8 bases. Unmatched junction bases numbered 1, after V lost 4 bases and J lost 10 bases. Germline CDR1 reads MNHEY; CDR2 reads SVGAGI. This CDR3 spans 11 amino acids. This CDR3 is CASSSGQAQYF. CDR3 nucleotides: TGTGCCAGCAGTTCGGGACAGGCGCAGTATTTT.

J is TRBJ2-3 and V is TRBV29-1; possibly TRBD1 for D (5 bases). Between the trimmed V and J ends, which lost 6 bases and 3 bases, there was a span of 19 bases. The germline V gene encodes CDR1 SQVTM and CDR2 ANQGSEA. This CDR3 region has 15 residues. For the CDR3, the DNA is TGCAGCGTCCCGGACCCCAGGGTGGGGACAGATACGCAGTATTTT. Translated, it gives CSVPDPRVGTDTQYF.

V gene TRBV7-6 combines with J gene TRBJ2-3, with 8 bases matching TRBD1. The CDR3 is 14 residues long. V trimming: 5 bases; J trimming: 1 base; junction bases outside the gene matches: 2. From germline, CDR1 is SGHVS and CDR2 FNYEAQ. In DNA form, the CDR3 reads TGTGCCAGCAGCCGGGGACAGGGCACAGATACGCAGTATTTT. Amino acids: CASSRGQGTDTQYF.

V usage is TRBV7-6 and J usage is TRBJ1-3; 9 bases map to TRBD1. V trimming: 7 bases; J trimming: 3 bases; junction bases outside the gene matches: 4. This CDR3 region has 14 residues. From germline, CDR1 is SGHVS and CDR2 FNYEAQ. The CDR3 sequence is CASTVGQGGNTIYF. Here the CDR3 DNA reads TGTGCCAGCACCGTGGGACAGGGTGGAAACACCATATATTTT.

The rearrangement links TRBV4-3 to TRBJ1-4; no clear D gene. This CDR3 comprises 15 residues. V lost 3 bases, J lost 0 bases, and 8 bases lay in between. In germline, CDR1 is LGHNA, CDR2 YSLEER. Here the CDR3 DNA reads TGCGCCAGCAGCCACAGGACTGCAACTAATGAAAAACTGTTTTTT. Encoded protein: CASSHRTATNEKLFF.

The chain joins TRBV19 to TRBJ1-2; 8 bases agree with TRBD1. Unmatched junction bases numbered 11, after V lost 7 bases and J lost 4 bases. The CDR3 runs 15 residues. The germline CDR1 and CDR2 sequences are LNHDA and SQIVND (reference sequence). The CDR3 spells CASNGRGLESYGYTF. In DNA form, the CDR3 reads TGTGCCAGTAACGGCAGGGGGCTCGAGTCCTATGGCTACACCTTC.

The rearrangement uses TRBV9 and TRBJ2-3; 13 bases map to TRBD2. Germline lookup yields CDR1 SGDLS and CDR2 YYNGEE. Germline trimming cut 3 bases from V and 2 bases from J; bases unmatched to any gene: 3. CDR3 length equals 16 residues. CDR3 sequence (DNA): TGTGCCAGCAGCGATGGGACTAGCGGGGACACAGATACGCAGTATTTT. Translated, it gives CASSDGTSGDTDTQYF. Using reference TRBV9 and TRBJ2-3 for the parts outside the CDR3, the full variable domain is DSGVTQTPKHLITATGQRVTLRCSPRSGDLSVYWYQQSLDQGLQFLIQYYNGEERAKGNILERFSAQQFPDLHSELNLSSLELGDSALYFCASSDGTSGDTDTQYFGPGTRLTVL.

This rearrangement joins TRBV28 to TRBJ1-5, with TRBD1 matching over 7 bases. V lost 6 bases to trimming and J lost 6 bases; unmatched junction nucleotides: 5. The CDR3 has 13 amino acids. CDR1 MDHEN and CDR2 SYDVKM come from the germline V gene. The CDR3 coding sequence is TGTGCCAGCAGACCTCACAGGGGTCAGCCCCAGCATTTT. Its protein product is CASRPHRGQPQHF.

V and J are TRBV7-7 and TRBJ2-3; D is perhaps TRBD1 (6 bases). This CDR3 has 15 amino acids. V was pared by 1 base and J by 0 bases, with 8 bases between. Per the germline V gene, CDR1 is SSHAT and CDR2 is FNYEAQ (reference sequence). The CDR3 region is CASSLDGQSTDTQYF. The CDR3 DNA reads as TGTGCCAGCAGCTTAGACGGACAGAGCACAGATACGCAGTATTTT.